One sample yielded the 17 T cell receptor beta chains listed below, sequenced in a study of molecular identifiers for immune sequencing clone quantification. TCRdb redid the calling of the PCR reads with MiXCR, one entry per CDR3 protein. Of 250,000 to 350,000 distinct CDR3 sequences in the sample, about 22% are singletons; the top ten hold roughly 0.86%. Sequencing used naive CD8+ T cells from blood, with Jurkat cell RNA spiked in. Stated subset: FACS-sorted CD8+CD4-CCR7+CD45RA+ naive T cells. Receptors originate from a human donor in good health. Some libraries in this study had Jurkat cell RNA spiked in.

There are many counts of this clonotype. This chain connects TRBV5-4 to TRBJ2-3; D uncertain. The germline gives CDR1 SGHNT, CDR2 YYREEE (reference sequence). The V and J ends lost 1 base and 4 bases respectively, with 22 bases between them. The CDR3 has 18 residues. The CDR3 here is CASSLFSLPAAGADTQYF. DNA of the CDR3: TGTGCCAGCAGCTTGTTTTCCCTCCCGGCAGCTGGTGCAGATACGCAGTATTTT.

At least ten counts were recorded for this clonotype. The CDR3 DNA follows: TGTGCCAGCAGTGGCGAGCGGGGGAGAACAGATACGCAGTATTTT. Its protein product is CASSGERGRTDTQYF. This rearrangement joins TRBV2 to TRBJ2-3; 8 bases match TRBD2. V lost 4 bases to trimming and J lost 3 bases; unmatched junction nucleotides: 6. The CDR3 contains 15 residues. CDR1 and CDR2 from the germline V gene are SNHLY and FYNNEI.

Many counts were recorded for this clonotype. The gene calls are TRBV29-1 and TRBJ1-2; no firm D call. This CDR3 is 13 amino acids long. V lost 4 bases, J lost 3 bases, and 12 bases lay in between. Germline V lookup: CDR1 SQVTM, CDR2 ANQGSEA. The CDR3 loop reads CSVAGQTYYGYTF. DNA for the CDR3: TGCAGCGTTGCCGGTCAGACATACTATGGCTACACCTTC.

The chain is built from TRBV7-9 and TRBJ2-2; unclear D gene. The germline V and J ends were trimmed by 6 bases and 6 bases, with 14 bases remaining between them. The germline CDR1 and CDR2 sequences are SEHNR and FQNEAQ (reference sequence). This CDR3 contains 14 residues. The CDR3 here is CASRTEVWPGELFF. CDR3 DNA: TGTGCCAGCAGGACCGAGGTTTGGCCCGGGGAGCTGTTTTTT.

This clonotype was observed at least ten times. This rearrangement joins TRBV19 to TRBJ2-2; unclear D gene. The CDR3 covers 13 residues. Germline V CDR1 and CDR2: LNHDA, SQIVND (reference sequence). Trimming removed 7 bases from V and 6 bases from J, with 12 bases in between. The CDR3 reads CASTDPGPGELFF. CDR3 nucleotides: TGTGCCAGTACCGATCCGGGCCCCGGGGAGCTGTTTTTT.

The chain couples TRBV5-8 to TRBJ1-2; TRBD1 matches 11 bases. Germline V gene lookup returns CDR1 SGHTS and CDR2 YDEGEE. Germline trimming cut 3 bases from V and 8 bases from J; bases unmatched to any gene: 6. The CDR3 spans 14 residues. The CDR3 region has the DNA TGTGCCAGCAGCTACGGACAGGGGGCTGACGGCTACACCTTC. It codes for CASSYGQGADGYTF. Together with reference TRBV5-8 and TRBJ1-2, the CDR3 gives the full variable domain: EAGVTQSPTHLIKTRGQQATLRCSPISGHTSVYWYQQALGLGLQFLLWYDEGEERNRGNFPPRFSGRQFPNYSSELNVNALELEDSALYLCASSYGQGADGYTFGSGTRLTVV.

On this clonotype itself: An end of the junction differs from the germline gene, which may be a read error. The V call is TRBV6-5, the J call TRBJ1-1; 9 positions agree with TRBD1. The CDR3 length is 18 residues. In germline, CDR1 is MNHEY, CDR2 SVGAGI. The CDR3 reads CASSYRGMGQGMNTEALF. CDR3 bases: TGTGCCAGCAGTTACCGGGGTATGGGACAGGGCATGAACACTGAAGCTCTCTTT.

This clonotype has at least ten counts. The gene calls are TRBV19 and TRBJ2-2; TRBD2 agrees at 7 bases. J gave up 6 bases and V 0 bases, and 4 bases lay outside the gene matches. Germline values: CDR1 LNHDA, CDR2 SQIVND (reference sequence). There are 15 residues in the CDR3. The CDR3 bases are TGTGCCAGTAGTATAGACGGGGGGTACGCCGGGGAGCTGTTTTTT. Its translation is CASSIDGGYAGELFF.

This clonotype was observed at least ten times. The J gene is TRBJ1-1, the V gene TRBV2; D is possibly TRBD1 (5 bases). The CDR3 has 15 amino acids. The V and J ends lost 1 base and 0 bases respectively, with 9 bases between them. CDR1 and CDR2 (germline): SNHLY, FYNNEI. CDR3 DNA: TGTGCCAGCAGTGAAGTTGGGGGAATGAACACTGAAGCTTTCTTT. It yields the protein CASSEVGGMNTEAFF.

This clonotype was counted ten times or more. The V and J genes are TRBV12-3 or TRBV12-4 and TRBJ1-1, with D unresolved. The CDR3 runs 13 residues. The ends were cut back, 2 bases at V and 5 bases at J, with 9 bases in the middle. In DNA form, the CDR3 reads TGTGCCAGCAGTTTAATTCGGTGGACTGAAGCTTTCTTT. Translating it yields CASSLIRWTEAFF.

This clonotype has a count of ten or more. This chain joins TRBV20-1 and TRBJ1-1; 9 bases fit TRBD1. CDR1 and CDR2 from the germline V gene are DFQATT and SNEGSKA (reference sequence). Losses at the gene ends were 6 bases for V and 5 bases for J; bases not matched to a gene: 10. This CDR3 contains 14 residues. The CDR3 DNA is TGCAGTGCAATTGACGGACAGGGGAGGACTGAAGCTTTCTTT. Translation gives CSAIDGQGRTEAFF.

This clonotype was counted many times. This chain joins TRBV4-2 and TRBJ1-1, with D hard to call. CDR1 is LGHNA, CDR2 YNFKEQ, per germline. V gave up 0 bases and J gave up 1 base, with 12 bases separating them. This CDR3 spans 16 amino acids. CDR3 in DNA: TGTGCCAGCAGCCAAGAAGGTTTGGGCCGGAACACTGAAGCTTTCTTT. This translates into CASSQEGLGRNTEAFF.

This clonotype appeared many times. The rearrangement uses TRBV3-1 and TRBJ1-1; D remains unclear. V dropped 0 bases and J dropped 1 base, with 3 bases sitting between them. This CDR3 comprises 13 residues. In germline, CDR1 is LGHDT, CDR2 YNNKEL (reference sequence). CDR3: CASSQDQNTEAFF. CDR3 nucleotide sequence: TGTGCCAGCAGCCAAGATCAGAACACTGAAGCTTTCTTT.

This chain uses TRBV27 with TRBJ2-3; 14 bases fit TRBD2. The CDR3 contains 17 residues. V was pared by 3 bases and J by 4 bases, with 6 bases of the junction left unmatched. The germline V gene encodes CDR1 MNHEY and CDR2 SMNVEV (reference sequence). CDR3 coding DNA: TGTGCCAGCAGTTTCCACTTGGGACTAGCGGGGGCAGATACGCAGTATTTT. The encoded protein is CASSFHLGLAGADTQYF.

This clonotype was seen many times. The CDR3 here is CSVLLPGQNPEAFF. CDR3 nucleotide sequence: TGCAGCGTCCTACTACCGGGACAAAACCCTGAAGCTTTCTTT. The V call is TRBV29-1, the J call TRBJ1-1; the D gene is possibly TRBD1 (6 bases). CDR3 length: 14 amino acids. V gave up 6 bases and J gave up 6 bases, with 20 bases separating them. CDR1 SQVTM and CDR2 ANQGSEA come from the germline V gene. The full variable domain, rest sourced from reference TRBV29-1 and TRBJ1-1, is SAVISQKPSRDICQRGTSLTIQCQVDSQVTMMFWYRQQPGQSLTLIATANQGSEATYESGFVIDKFPISRPNLTFSTLTVSNMSPEDSSIYLCSVLLPGQNPEAFFGQGTRLTVV.

For this clonotype: This may be a read error, as it is one base from a much larger clone. J is TRBJ2-7 and V is TRBV7-2; D gene ambiguous. CDR1 is SGHTA, CDR2 FQGNSA, per germline. The CDR3 consists of 13 residues. CDR3 region: CASSLDYSFEQYF. The CDR3 DNA is TGTGCCAGCAGCTTAGACTACTCCTTCGAGCAGTACTTC.

This clonotype has a count of ten or more. V gene TRBV5-6 combines with J gene TRBJ2-3; D gene unclear. CDR1 and CDR2 from the germline V gene are SGHDT and YYEEEE. The V end lost 0 bases, the J end lost 5 bases, and 13 bases lay between the germline ends. This CDR3 region has 15 residues. CDR3 sequence reads: CASSLVRAAEDTQYF. The CDR3 nucleotides are TGTGCCAGCAGCTTGGTAAGAGCCGCCGAAGATACGCAGTATTTT.